The clone carrying this T cell receptor (beta chain) was observed once. Its matching antigen is unknown. Primers included in the PCR were 60 Vbeta and 13 Jbeta primers. Assay used: immunoSEQ multiplex PCR; TCRdb lists only in-frame clones, some missing. The top ten clones hold about 0.58% of a sample with 200,000 to 250,000 clones, just under 85% of them seen once. This sample is part of a study of cytomegalovirus exposure and HLA in healthy donors. General study findings and limits: Versus the approximately 720-donor mean, an Asian-associated ancestry cluster reportedly showed fewer N-insertions in a later analysis. The authors enumerated over 150 TCR beta chains as linked to cytomegalovirus. In a later analysis, V- and J-gene trimming of beta chains associated with a DCLRE1C missense variant, replicated independently.

Per the germline V gene, CDR1 is SNHLY and CDR2 is FYNNEI. V gave up 6 bases and J gave up 6 bases; unmatched junction bases: 5. The CDR3 is 14 amino acids. The sequencing sample was made of PBMCs. The source is a woman between 40 and 55 years old in good health and CMV-seronegative. The V call is TRBV2, the J call TRBJ2-2; 9 positions agree with TRBD1. The CDR3 region is CASRWTGVAGELFF. Written as DNA, the CDR3 is TGTGCCAGCAGATGGACAGGGGTGGCCGGGGAGCTGTTTTTT.